This TCR beta chain stems from a study of T cell responses to AZD1222 COVID-19 vaccine. Study-level findings and limits: Of the AZD1222 recipients, only 5 to 7 were seropositive at baseline. Clonal diversity may have been underestimated, and the donors were mostly white British, with more females than males. Spike-specific TCR breadth and depth went up after people got two AZD1222 doses. Nearly half of unique spike-specific TCRs reportedly avoided B.1.351 and B.1.1.7 mutated regions.

Comment on this clone: Its antigen is not identified.

Using immunoSEQ multiplex PCR, the repertoire was profiled, and TCRdb retains in-frame clones only, with some absent. The profile shows over 120,000 clones, about 93% of them singletons. This CDR3 region has 12 residues. Germline V gene lookup returns CDR1 MNHEY and CDR2 SVGEGT. Trimming stripped 0 bases from V and 2 bases from J, with 1 base between. V is TRBV6-2 or TRBV6-3 and J is TRBJ1-1; D gene ambiguous. The TCR sequence derives from an adult in good health. The material sequenced was peripheral blood, taken on day 0 of AZD1222 vaccination. The CDR3 nucleotides read TGTGCCAGCAGTTACTCAAACACTGAAGCTTTCTTT. Its translation: CASSYSNTEAFF.